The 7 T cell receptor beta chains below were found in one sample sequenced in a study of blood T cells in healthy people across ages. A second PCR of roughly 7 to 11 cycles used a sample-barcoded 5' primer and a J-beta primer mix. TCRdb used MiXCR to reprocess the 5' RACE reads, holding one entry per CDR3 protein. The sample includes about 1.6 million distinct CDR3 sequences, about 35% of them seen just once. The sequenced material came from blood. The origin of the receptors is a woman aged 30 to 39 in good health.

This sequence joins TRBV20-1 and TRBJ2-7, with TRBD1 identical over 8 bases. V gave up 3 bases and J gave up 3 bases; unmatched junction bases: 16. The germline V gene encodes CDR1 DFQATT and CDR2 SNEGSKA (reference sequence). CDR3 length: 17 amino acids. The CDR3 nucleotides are TGCAGTGCTAGGAATCTCGAGGCGGGACAGGACATCTACGAGCAGTACTTC. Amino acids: CSARNLEAGQDIYEQYF.

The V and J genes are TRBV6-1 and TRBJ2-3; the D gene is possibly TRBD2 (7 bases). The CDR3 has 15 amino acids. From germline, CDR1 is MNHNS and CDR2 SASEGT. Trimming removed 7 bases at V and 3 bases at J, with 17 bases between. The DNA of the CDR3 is TGTGCCAGCATTCAGGGGAGGGGGTGGACAGATACGCAGTATTTT. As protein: CASIQGRGWTDTQYF.

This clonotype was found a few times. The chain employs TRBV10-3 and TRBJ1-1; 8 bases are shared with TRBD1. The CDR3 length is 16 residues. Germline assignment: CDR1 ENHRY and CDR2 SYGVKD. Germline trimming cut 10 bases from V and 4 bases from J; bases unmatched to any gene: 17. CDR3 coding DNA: TGTGCCACCATCGGACAGGGAGGGTTTTATGGCACTGAAGCTTTCTTT. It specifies CATIGQGGFYGTEAFF.

The chain's CDR3 is CASSSLLRRGGQNGTDTQYF. The CDR3 DNA follows: TGTGCCAGCAGTTCACTCCTTCGTAGAGGAGGTCAAAACGGCACAGATACGCAGTATTTT. This chain joins TRBV27 and TRBJ2-3; D is perhaps TRBD2 (5 bases). Germline V CDR1 and CDR2: MNHEY, SMNVEV (reference sequence). V shed 4 bases and J shed 1 base, with 27 bases lying between them. The CDR3 loop spans 20 amino acids.

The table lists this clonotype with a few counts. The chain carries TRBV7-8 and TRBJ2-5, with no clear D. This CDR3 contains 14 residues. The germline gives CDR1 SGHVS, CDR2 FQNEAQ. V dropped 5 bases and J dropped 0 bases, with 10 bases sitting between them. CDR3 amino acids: CASSLDWNQETQYF. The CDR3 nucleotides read TGTGCCAGCAGCCTCGACTGGAACCAAGAGACCCAGTACTTC. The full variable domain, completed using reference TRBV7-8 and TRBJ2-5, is GAGVSQSPRYKVAKRGQDVALRCDPISGHVSLFWYQQALGQGPEFLTYFQNEAQLDKSGLPSDRFFAERPEGSVSTLKIQRTQQEDSAVYLCASSLDWNQETQYFGPGTRLLVL.

CDR3 loop: CASSSIDRGPYQETQYF. CDR3 coding DNA: TGTGCCAGCAGCTCAATAGACAGGGGCCCGTACCAAGAGACCCAGTACTTC. This chain joins TRBV7-9 and TRBJ2-5; TRBD1 agrees at 8 bases. Germline V gene data show CDR1 as SEHNR and CDR2 as FQNEAQ (reference sequence). Unmatched junction bases numbered 10, after V lost 4 bases and J lost 0 bases. CDR3 length: 17 residues.

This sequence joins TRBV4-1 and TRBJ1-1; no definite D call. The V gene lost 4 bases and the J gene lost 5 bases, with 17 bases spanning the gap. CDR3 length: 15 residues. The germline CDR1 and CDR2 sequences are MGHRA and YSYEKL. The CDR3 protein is CASSLGPTGRTEAFF. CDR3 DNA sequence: TGCGCCAGCAGCCTCGGTCCCACGGGTAGGACTGAAGCTTTCTTT.